One and the same sample provided the 21 T cell receptor beta chains below, sequenced in a study of blood T cell repertoires in COVID-19 (dated by TCRdb to the early 2020s). The method was the immunoSEQ multiplex PCR assay. TCRdb mirrors the immuneACCESS table, restricted to in-frame sequences. Some clones are absent from its copies; in checked studies, under half trace to an unresolved V gene, and the reason for the others is unknown. This sample has about 250,000 clones in its table, and around four fifths of those were observed once. Of the sample, roughly 4.2% falls within the top ten clones. Specimen: peripheral blood. These receptors all stem from a woman aged 40 to 55 with active or convalescent COVID-19.

In its sample, this clone was seen once. CDR3 sequence (DNA): TGTGCCAGCACCGGGGCGGGGGGCTCCTACGAGCAGTACGTC. Translated: CASTGAGGSYEQYV. This chain links TRBV28 with TRBJ2-7; 8 bases are shared with TRBD2. The CDR3 is 14 amino acids. Trimming at V came to 7 bases and at J to 0 bases, leaving 5 bases not matched to a gene. CDR1 and CDR2 from the germline V gene are MDHEN and SYDVKM.

The chain combines TRBV19 with TRBJ2-1; D might be TRBD2 (6 bases). V was cut by 5 bases and J by 8 bases, with 19 bases left in between. Per germline, CDR1 LNHDA and CDR2 SQIVND (reference sequence). The CDR3 is made up of 15 amino acids. The CDR3: CASSLRDLTRDEQFF. In nucleotides, the CDR3 is TGTGCCAGTAGTCTCCGGGACTTAACCCGCGATGAGCAGTTCTTC.

The CDR3 nucleotides read TGTGCCTGGAGACCGGGACAACAAAACACTGAAGCTTTCTTT. Translated: CAWRPGQQNTEAFF. The V gene is TRBV30, the J gene TRBJ1-1, with D maybe TRBD1 (6 bases). The CDR3 consists of 14 residues. V lost 3 bases and J 2 bases, leaving 13 bases between the germline ends. Looked up from germline, CDR1 is GTSNPN and CDR2 is SVGIG (reference sequence).

V is TRBV5-1 and J is TRBJ1-2, with a possible D match to TRBD1 (5 bases). The germline CDR1 and CDR2 sequences are SGHRS and YFSETQ. Between the trimmed V and J ends, which lost 3 bases and 5 bases, there was a span of 17 bases. CDR3 length equals 15 residues. The CDR3 sequence is CASSSGGRKGYGYTF. The CDR3 DNA reads TGCGCCAGCAGCTCCGGGGGGAGGAAGGGTTATGGCTACACCTTC. The variable domain in full, completed from reference TRBV5-1 and TRBJ1-2, reads KAGVTQTPRYLIKTRGQQVTLSCSPISGHRSVSWYQQTPGQGLQFLFEYFSETQRNKGNFPGRFSGRQFSNSRSEMNVSTLELGDSALYLCASSSGGRKGYGYTFGSGTRLTVV.

This chain connects TRBV30 to TRBJ1-1, with a tentative D call TRBD1 (6 bases). The CDR3 consists of 12 residues. The ends were cut back, 5 bases at V and 3 bases at J, with 10 bases in the middle. CDR1 and CDR2 (germline): GTSNPN, SVGIG (reference sequence). The CDR3 reads CAWHTGYTEAFF. CDR3 DNA: TGTGCCTGGCATACAGGGTACACTGAAGCTTTCTTT.

The chain carries TRBV7-9 and TRBJ1-1; D gene ambiguous. V lost 2 bases to trimming and J lost 5 bases, with 9 bases between them. The length of the CDR3 is 13 residues. Germline V lookup: CDR1 SEHNR, CDR2 FQNEAQ (reference sequence). CDR3 DNA: TGTGCCAGCAGCTTAAACGCTGAGACTGAAGCTTTCTTT. It yields the protein CASSLNAETEAFF.

The chain joins TRBV6-5 to TRBJ1-1, with a possible D match to TRBD1 (6 bases). Germline CDR1 is MNHEY and CDR2 is SVGAGI. The germline V and J ends were trimmed by 7 bases and 10 bases, with 22 bases remaining between them. This CDR3 is built from 14 residues. CDR3 region: CASTPGRGVEGAFF. CDR3 DNA sequence: TGTGCCAGCACCCCCGGCAGGGGAGTCGAGGGAGCTTTCTTT.

This clone occurred a few times. This chain connects TRBV15 to TRBJ1-6; D is unclear. The germline V gene encodes CDR1 LNHNV and CDR2 YYDKDF (reference sequence). The V and J ends lost 3 bases and 3 bases respectively, with 12 bases between them. The CDR3 totals 16 residues. The CDR3 here is CATSSVGSFYNSPLHF. CDR3 in DNA: TGTGCCACCAGCAGTGTGGGCAGCTTCTATAATTCACCCCTCCACTTT.

This chain uses TRBV18 with TRBJ1-3; D unclear. Germline assignment: CDR1 KGHSH and CDR2 LQKENI. Trimming removed 1 base at V and 4 bases at J, with 11 bases between. There are 15 residues in the CDR3. CDR3: CASSPQGGIGNTIYF. DNA of the CDR3: TGTGCCAGCTCACCACAAGGAGGGATCGGAAACACCATATATTTT.

The genes are TRBV2 and TRBJ2-5; D is perhaps TRBD2 (6 bases). CDR3 length: 12 amino acids. The germline V gene has CDR1 SNHLY and CDR2 FYNNEI. V lost 11 bases to trimming and J lost 1 base, with 11 bases between them. CDR3: CAWGRPQETQYF. Here the CDR3 DNA reads TGTGCCTGGGGGAGGCCCCAAGAGACCCAGTACTTC.

The chain employs TRBV5-4 and TRBJ2-7; D not certain. Germline V gene data show CDR1 as SGHNT and CDR2 as YYREEE (reference sequence). The length of the CDR3 is 15 residues. V dropped 6 bases and J dropped 0 bases, with 16 bases sitting between them. This CDR3 is CASTVGRSGSYEQYF. CDR3 sequence (DNA): TGTGCCAGCACCGTCGGTAGGTCAGGCTCCTACGAGCAGTACTTC.

This clone showed up just a few times. The J gene is TRBJ2-7, the V gene TRBV5-5; D gene ambiguous. Trimming took 2 bases from V and 3 from J, leaving 12 bases between them. The CDR3 spans 14 residues. Germline V gives CDR1 SGHKS, CDR2 YYEKEE (reference sequence). The CDR3 protein is CASSFMGEDYEQYV. In nucleotides, the CDR3 is TGTGCCAGCAGCTTTATGGGTGAGGACTACGAGCAGTACGTC.

This chain links TRBV7-9 with TRBJ1-2; no clear D gene. Germline V lookup: CDR1 SEHNR, CDR2 FQNEAQ (reference sequence). The CDR3 consists of 14 residues. Trimming took off 5 bases at V and 4 bases at J, with 14 bases between the two ends. Here the CDR3 reads CASSPWREGYGYTF. In nucleotides, the CDR3 is TGTGCCAGCAGCCCCTGGAGGGAAGGCTATGGCTACACCTTC. The full variable domain, rest sourced from reference TRBV7-9 and TRBJ1-2, is DTGVSQNPRHKITKRGQNVTFRCDPISEHNRLYWYRQTLGQGPEFLTYFQNEAQLEKSRLLSDRFSAERPKGSFSTLEIQRTEQGDSAMYLCASSPWREGYGYTFGSGTRLTVV.

This chain connects TRBV12-5 to TRBJ1-2; D perhaps matches TRBD1 (5 bases). V was clipped by 7 bases and J by 3 bases, with 12 bases between them. Per the germline V gene, CDR1 is LGHNT and CDR2 is FRNRAP. The CDR3 runs to 13 residues. CDR3 bases: TGTGCTAGTGCCTGGGGCGGCCACTATGGCTACACCTTC. It specifies CASAWGGHYGYTF.

This clone showed up just a few times. The V call is TRBV27, the J call TRBJ1-1, with D possibly matching TRBD1 (5 bases). V dropped 3 bases and J dropped 4 bases, with 9 bases sitting between them. CDR1 and CDR2 from the germline V gene are MNHEY and SMNVEV (reference sequence). This CDR3 contains 13 residues. CDR3 bases: TGTGCCAGCAGTTTGGGGGGTGTCACTGAAGCTTTCTTT. This sequence encodes CASSLGGVTEAFF.

The sample holds a few counts of this clone. Other DNA sequences of this sample code for an identical CDR3. This chain joins TRBV3-1 (or the pseudogene TRBV3-2) and TRBJ1-3; D is unclear. CDR1 and CDR2 (germline): LGHDT, YNNKEL (reference sequence). V was trimmed by 4 bases and J by 4 bases, leaving 14 bases between them. This CDR3 region has 15 residues. CDR3 sequence reads: CASSPRRGSGNTIYF. The CDR3 DNA reads TGTGCCAGCAGCCCCCGACGGGGTTCAGGAAACACCATATATTTT.

This clone was found once. The chain carries TRBV9 and TRBJ1-5, with TRBD1 identical over 7 bases. In germline, CDR1 is SGDLS, CDR2 YYNGEE. The CDR3 spans 17 residues. With 3 bases clipped from V and 5 bases from J, the junction kept 14 bases outside the gene matches. The CDR3 protein is CASSGPLGGVKDQPQHF. The CDR3 bases are TGTGCCAGCAGCGGACCCTTAGGGGGCGTTAAGGATCAGCCCCAGCATTTT.

This clone is a singleton in its sample. The chain combines TRBV6-2 or TRBV6-3 with TRBJ2-7, with D unresolved. The germline gives CDR1 MNHEY, CDR2 SVGEGT. Between the trimmed V and J ends, which lost 5 bases and 2 bases, there was a span of 4 bases. The CDR3 runs to 11 residues. The CDR3 sequence: CASSRAYEQYV. CDR3 nucleotides: TGTGCCAGCAGTCGAGCCTACGAGCAGTACGTC.

CDR3 nucleotide sequence: TGTGCCAGCAGCCAAGGAAGGGGCGGCAATCAGCCCCAGCATTTT. Its protein is CASSQGRGGNQPQHF. V and J are TRBV3-1 (or the pseudogene TRBV3-2) and TRBJ1-5; maybe TRBD1 (5 bases). The CDR3 extends over 15 amino acids. Germline V gives CDR1 LGHDT, CDR2 YNNKEL (reference sequence). Trimming stripped 1 base from V and 2 bases from J, with 9 bases between.

This clone was detected only once. This chain joins TRBV15 and TRBJ1-1; D remains unclear. CDR3 length: 15 amino acids. The ends were cut back, 5 bases at V and 7 bases at J, with 20 bases in the middle. The germline CDR1 and CDR2 sequences are LNHNV and YYDKDF (reference sequence). CDR3 coding DNA: TGTGCCACCAGCGCCCGGGGATGGTACGGATTTGAAGCTTTCTTT. This gives the protein CATSARGWYGFEAFF.

This clone was observed a handful of times. V and J are TRBV9 and TRBJ2-3; 15 bases agree with TRBD2. Germline CDR1 reads SGDLS; CDR2 reads YYNGEE. V shed 4 bases, J shed 6 bases, and the junction held 3 bases outside the gene matches. CDR3 length equals 15 residues. The CDR3 loop reads CASSSGLAGGDTQYF. DNA of the CDR3: TGTGCCAGCAGCTCGGGACTAGCGGGGGGTGATACGCAGTATTTT.